A single TCR beta chain is shown here with its context. It was with unique molecular identifiers that the TCRbeta library was prepared. A single record per CDR3 protein comes from TCRdb applying MiXCR to the PCR reads. The sample includes hundreds of thousands of distinct CDR3 sequences, 9.5% to 15% seen only once; the top ten take 5% to 6%. This entry belongs to a study of T-cell reconstitution after alpha-beta-depleted transplantation in children. V dropped 3 bases and J dropped 7; count of bases not matched to a gene: 13. The length of the CDR3 is 16 residues. CDR1 is SGHRS and CDR2 is YFSETQ in the germline V gene.

The sample here was PBMCs from the stem cell graft donor, taken from the stem cell graft. The genes are TRBV5-1 and TRBJ1-1; 9 nucleotides line up with TRBD1. This receptor was obtained from a human donor who donated a stem cell graft to a child with combined immunodeficiency. CDR3 DNA sequence: TGCGCCAGCAGCTCGGAACCCCGGGACAGGGCTAATGAAGCTTTCTTT. Translation: CASSSEPRDRANEAFF.